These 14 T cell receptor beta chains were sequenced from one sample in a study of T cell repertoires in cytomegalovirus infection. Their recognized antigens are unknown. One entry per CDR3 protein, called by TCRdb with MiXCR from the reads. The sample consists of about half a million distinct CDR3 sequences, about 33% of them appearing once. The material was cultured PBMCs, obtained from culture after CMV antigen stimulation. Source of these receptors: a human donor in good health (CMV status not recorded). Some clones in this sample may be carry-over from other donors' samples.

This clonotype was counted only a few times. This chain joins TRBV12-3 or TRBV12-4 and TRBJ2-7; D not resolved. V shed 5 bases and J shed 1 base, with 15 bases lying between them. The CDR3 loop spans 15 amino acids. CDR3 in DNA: TGTGCCAGCAGTGCCCCCGACGAAGCTTCCTACGAGCAGTACTTC. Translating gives CASSAPDEASYEQYF.

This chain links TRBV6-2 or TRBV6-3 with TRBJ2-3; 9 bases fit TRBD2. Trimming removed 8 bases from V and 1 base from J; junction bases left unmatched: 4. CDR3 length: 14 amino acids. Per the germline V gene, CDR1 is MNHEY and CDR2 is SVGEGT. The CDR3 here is CASWLAGGTDTQYF. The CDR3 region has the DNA TGTGCCAGCTGGTTAGCGGGAGGCACAGATACGCAGTATTTT.

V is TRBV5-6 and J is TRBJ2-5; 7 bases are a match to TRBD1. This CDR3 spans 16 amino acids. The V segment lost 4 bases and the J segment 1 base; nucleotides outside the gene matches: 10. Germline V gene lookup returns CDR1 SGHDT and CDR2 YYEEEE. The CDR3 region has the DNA TGTGCCAGCAGCAGAACCCTCGGGACAGTCCAAGAGACCCAGTACTTC. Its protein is CASSRTLGTVQETQYF.

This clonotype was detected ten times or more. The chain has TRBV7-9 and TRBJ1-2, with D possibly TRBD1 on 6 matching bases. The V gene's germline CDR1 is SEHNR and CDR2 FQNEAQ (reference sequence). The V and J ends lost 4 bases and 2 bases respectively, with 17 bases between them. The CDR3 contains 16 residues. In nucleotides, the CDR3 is TGTGCCAGCAGCTCCCTAGACAGGCTCCGAAACTATGGCTACACCTTC. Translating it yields CASSSLDRLRNYGYTF.

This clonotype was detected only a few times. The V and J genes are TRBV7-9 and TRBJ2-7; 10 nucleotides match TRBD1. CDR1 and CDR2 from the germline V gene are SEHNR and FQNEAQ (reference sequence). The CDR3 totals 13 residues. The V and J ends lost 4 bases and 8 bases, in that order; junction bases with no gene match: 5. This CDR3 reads CASSSGTGAQQYF. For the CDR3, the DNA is TGTGCCAGCAGCTCAGGGACAGGGGCGCAGCAGTACTTC.

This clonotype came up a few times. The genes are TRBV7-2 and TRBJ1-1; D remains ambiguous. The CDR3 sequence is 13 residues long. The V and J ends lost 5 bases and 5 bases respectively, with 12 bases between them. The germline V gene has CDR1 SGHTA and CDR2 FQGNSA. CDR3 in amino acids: CASSRVAGTEAFF. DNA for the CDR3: TGTGCCAGCAGCCGAGTAGCGGGAACTGAAGCTTTCTTT.

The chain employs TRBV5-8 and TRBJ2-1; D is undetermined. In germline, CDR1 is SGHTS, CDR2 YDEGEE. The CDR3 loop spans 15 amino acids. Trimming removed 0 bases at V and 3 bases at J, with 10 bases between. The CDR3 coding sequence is TGTGCCAGCAGCTTGGTCCAGCAGAACTACAATGAGCAGTTCTTC. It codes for CASSLVQQNYNEQFF.

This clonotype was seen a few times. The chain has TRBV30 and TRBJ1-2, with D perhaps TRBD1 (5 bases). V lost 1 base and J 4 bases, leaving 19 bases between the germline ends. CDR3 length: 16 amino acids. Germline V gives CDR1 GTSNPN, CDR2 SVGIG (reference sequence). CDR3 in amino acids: CAWSAAWEGFGYGYTF. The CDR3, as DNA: TGTGCCTGGAGTGCGGCGTGGGAGGGGTTCGGCTATGGCTACACCTTC. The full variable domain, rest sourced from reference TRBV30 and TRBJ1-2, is SQTIHQWPATLVQPVGSPLSLECTVEGTSNPNLYWYRQAAGRGLQLLFYSVGIGQISSEVPQNLSASRPQDRQFILSSKKLLLSDSGFYLCAWSAAWEGFGYGYTFGSGTRLTVV.

As DNA, the CDR3 is TGTGCCAGCAGCTTAGCGCTGAGATCAAAGGGGGAGACCCAGTACTTC. It specifies CASSLALRSKGETQYF. The chain carries TRBV7-2 and TRBJ2-5; possibly TRBD1 for D (5 bases). Trimming took 0 bases from V and 5 from J, leaving 16 bases between them. CDR3 length equals 16 residues. Germline V CDR1 and CDR2: SGHTA, FQGNSA.

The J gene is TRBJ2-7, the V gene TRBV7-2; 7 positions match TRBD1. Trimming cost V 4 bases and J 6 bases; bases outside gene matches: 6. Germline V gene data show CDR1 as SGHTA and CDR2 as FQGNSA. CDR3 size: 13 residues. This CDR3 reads CASSSGRGLEQYF. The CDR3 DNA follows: TGTGCCAGCAGCTCGGGTAGGGGGCTCGAGCAGTACTTC.

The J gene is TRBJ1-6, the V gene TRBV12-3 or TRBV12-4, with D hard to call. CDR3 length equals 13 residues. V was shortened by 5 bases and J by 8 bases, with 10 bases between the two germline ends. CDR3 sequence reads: CASSVFGDSPLHF. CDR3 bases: TGTGCCAGCAGTGTCTTCGGGGATTCACCCCTCCACTTT.

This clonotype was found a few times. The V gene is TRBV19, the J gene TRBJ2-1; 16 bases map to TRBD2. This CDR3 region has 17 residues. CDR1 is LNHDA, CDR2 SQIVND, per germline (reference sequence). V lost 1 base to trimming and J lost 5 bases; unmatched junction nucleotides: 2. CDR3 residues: CASSIGGTSGRDNEQFF. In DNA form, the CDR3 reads TGTGCCAGTAGTATAGGGGGGACTAGCGGGAGGGACAATGAGCAGTTCTTC.

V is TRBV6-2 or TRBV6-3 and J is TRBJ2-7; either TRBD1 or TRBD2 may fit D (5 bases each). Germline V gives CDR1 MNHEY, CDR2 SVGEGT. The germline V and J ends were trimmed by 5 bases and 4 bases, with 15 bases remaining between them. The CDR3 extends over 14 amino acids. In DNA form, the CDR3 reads TGTGCCAGCAGTCTGGGACGGAAATTATACGAGCAGTACTTC. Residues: CASSLGRKLYEQYF.

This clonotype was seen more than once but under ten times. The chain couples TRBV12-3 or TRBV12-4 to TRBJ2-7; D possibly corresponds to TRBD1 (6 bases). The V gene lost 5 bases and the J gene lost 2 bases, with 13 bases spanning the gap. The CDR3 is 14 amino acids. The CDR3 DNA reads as TGTGCCAGCAGTCTCCGACAGGACGCCTACGAGCAGTACTTC. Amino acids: CASSLRQDAYEQYF.